This T cell receptor beta chain appears in the sequencing data of a study of early stage breast cancer tumors. General observations from the study: Comparing each tissue with blood distinguished tumor from normal in about 90% of the 16 patients. Functional markers like CD4, CD8 and FOXP3 were missed in bulk sequencing.

Per germline, CDR1 MNHNS and CDR2 SASEGT. Losses at the gene ends were 5 bases for V and 2 bases for J; bases not matched to a gene: 5. The CDR3 sequence is 14 residues long. Assay used: immunoSEQ multiplex PCR; TCRdb lists only in-frame clones, some missing. This sample has 50,000 to 65,000 clones, with under 95% found just once. A remark on this clone: The target antigen is unknown.

The sequenced material came from blood. The chain recombines TRBV6-1 with TRBJ2-7; 8 nucleotides align to TRBD2. This sequence originates from a person aged 70 to 85 with breast cancer. The CDR3 sequence: CASSRSSGAYEQYF. CDR3 bases: TGTGCCAGCAGTCGCAGTAGCGGGGCCTACGAGCAGTACTTC.